This T cell receptor beta chain was captured by sequencing in a study of cytomegalovirus exposure and HLA in healthy donors. As for the study in general: The same platform as the roughly 700 first-cohort repertoires was used for the roughly 130 validation repertoires, a later analysis reported.

For this clone: Its antigen remains unidentified.

The repertoire was sequenced with immunoSEQ multiplex PCR; TCRdb's copy has only in-frame clones and lacks some. Altogether 100,000 to 150,000 clones are present, approximately 94% being singletons, with the ten largest covering less than 2%. Study results and limitations: With high specificity and sensitivity, the classifier reportedly diagnosed cytomegalovirus status.

Sequenced material: PBMCs. The TCR sequence derives from a man between 18 and 29 years old in good health and CMV-seronegative.

The chain's CDR3 is CASSIPPQGSNEQFF. The DNA for the CDR3 is TGTGCCAGCAGCATCCCTCCACAGGGGAGCAATGAGCAGTTCTTC. The chain couples TRBV5-4 to TRBJ2-1; TRBD1 matches 7 bases. This CDR3 is 15 amino acids long. V dropped 4 bases and J dropped 6; count of bases not matched to a gene: 10. CDR1 and CDR2 (germline): SGHNT, YYREEE (reference sequence).